The source of this TCR beta chain is a study of blood T cell repertoires in COVID-19. At the level of the study: Sites across the United States, Italy and Spain contributed samples from acute and convalescent COVID-19.

Assay used: immunoSEQ multiplex PCR; TCRdb lists only in-frame clones, some missing. The sample lists fewer than 70,000 clones, almost 80% occurring once. The CDR3 is 14 residues long. CDR1 and CDR2 from the germline V gene are SGHRS and YFSETQ. V was pared by 5 bases and J by 6 bases, with 6 bases of the junction left unmatched. The specimen was peripheral blood. The gene calls are TRBV5-1 and TRBJ2-1, with 9 bases lining up with TRBD2. The receptor comes from a man in his fifties or sixties with acute or convalescent COVID-19. The CDR3 spells CASRGIAGVNEQFF. The CDR3 DNA reads TGCGCCAGCAGGGGAATAGCGGGGGTCAATGAGCAGTTCTTC.